This note documents a single T cell receptor (beta chain) sequence. Its antigen has not been determined. The method behind the library was 5' RACE. For each TCR library, 3,000 to 4,000 ng of total RNA was used. For each sample, cDNA synthesis with SMARTScribe reverse transcriptase was split into eight separate reactions. Unique molecular identifiers containing a 6-nucleotide sample barcode were introduced through template switching during cDNA synthesis. TCRalpha and TCRbeta cDNA was amplified by two nested PCRs of approximately 17 and 9 cycles, with bead purification after each PCR. Before amplification, the cDNA was both treated with uracil DNA-glycosylase and purified with the QIAquick PCR purification kit. The second PCR added Illumina TruSeq-compatible adapters along with sample-specific barcodes. Library quality and concentration were checked on TapeStation and Qubit, and libraries were pooled at about 5 ng each. The pooled libraries were sequenced with 2 x 100 bp reads and custom sequencing primers on an Illumina HiSeq2500 single-index Rapid Run. Concerning the study's data processing: UMI-based consensus assembly with MiGEC version 1.2.6 was used to correct PCR and sequencing errors. MiXCR version 2.1.1 was used for V(D)J alignment, clonotype assembly and CDR3 extraction. To normalise gene usage, clonotype sharing and MAIT/NKT TCR abundance, the analysis used the top 1000, 10 000 and 20 000 clonotypes per sample. After downsampling to 27 000 UMIs, diversity was calculated as the inverse Simpson index using the vegan R package. Paired Mann-Whitney U tests were applied to discordant twin pairs, and Benjamini-Hochberg correction was used for multiple testing. Reads reprocessed by TCRdb are summarized as one entry per CDR3 protein sequence, and DNA is absent. The V and J calls and clone size are TCRdb's, not the authors'. The record for this sample contains under 150,000 distinct CDR3 sequences. 2.4% of the sample is in the top ten clones.

This record belongs to a study of monozygotic twins with inflammatory bowel disease (dated by TCRdb to the late 2010s). A note on the overall study: A total of some 30 monozygotic twin pairs were included in the full study, comprising nine German pairs (four IBD-concordant, five IBD-discordant) and 19 IBD-discordant Danish pairs. The search for disease-associated traits relied mainly on comparing, within discordant pairs, IBD patients with their genetically identical healthy co-twins. Each individual had, on average, about 151 000 unique TCRalpha sequences and 181 000 unique TCRbeta sequences available for analysis.

The investigation overall reported the following: A decrease in TCRbeta repertoire diversity, as measured by inverse Simpson index, was observed in IBD patients compared with their healthy co-twins. Differing immunosuppressive treatments among patients may have added background noise and inter-individual variability to the repertoires. Compared with healthy twins, IBD patients had fewer clonotypes in common with other individuals, a difference most pronounced in patients showing signs of disease activity. No difference in repertoire similarity was observed between concordant and discordant twins, possibly owing to limited statistical power. No single strong signal or clonotype linked to IBD turned up in the results, so the idea that one exists was not supported. The analysis was unable to tell apart different T cell subtypes.

From each donor, a roughly 2.5 ml peripheral blood sample was collected into PAXgene tubes and stored at -80 degrees C. Total RNA was isolated from whole blood with the PAXgene blood miRNA kit on an automated QIAcube, without T cell sorting. Deep TCRalpha and TCRbeta repertoire profiling with unique molecular barcoding was performed on peripheral blood of monozygotic twin pairs concordant or discordant for inflammatory bowel disease. For every twin pair, smoking habits were documented, and each individual was categorised as a current, former or never smoker. The source is a human donor with ulcerative colitis or Crohn's disease, or a healthy co-twin of an affected twin (not recorded which). Sequencing input: blood.

This receptor carries the CDR3 CASSPDIRSYNEQFF. The V and J genes are TRBV18 and TRBJ2-1; TCRdb returns TRBD1, unconfirmable since there is no DNA. The CDR3 goes from the cysteine to the phenylalanine over 15 residues. DNA was not recorded. CDR1 and CDR2, looked up from the germline V gene, are KGHSH and LQKENI.